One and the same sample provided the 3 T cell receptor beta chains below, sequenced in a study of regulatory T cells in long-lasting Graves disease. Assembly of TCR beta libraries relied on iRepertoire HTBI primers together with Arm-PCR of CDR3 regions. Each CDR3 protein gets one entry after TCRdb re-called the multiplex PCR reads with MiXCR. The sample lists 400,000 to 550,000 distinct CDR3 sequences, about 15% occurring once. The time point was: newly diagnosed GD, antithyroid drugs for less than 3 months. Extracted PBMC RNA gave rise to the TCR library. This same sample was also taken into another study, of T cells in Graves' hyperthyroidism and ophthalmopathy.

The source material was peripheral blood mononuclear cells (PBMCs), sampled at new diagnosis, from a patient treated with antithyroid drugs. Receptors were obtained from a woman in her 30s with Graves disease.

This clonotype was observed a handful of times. The CDR3 DNA follows: TGTGCCAGCAGCGTGCCCGGGACCGTCAAAAACATTCAGTACTTC. This gives the protein CASSVPGTVKNIQYF. This sequence joins TRBV7-9 and TRBJ2-4; D may be TRBD1 or TRBD2 (5 bases each). The CDR3 has 15 residues. The germline V and J ends were trimmed by 5 bases and 3 bases, with 14 bases remaining between them. The germline CDR1 and CDR2 sequences are SEHNR and FQNEAQ (reference sequence).

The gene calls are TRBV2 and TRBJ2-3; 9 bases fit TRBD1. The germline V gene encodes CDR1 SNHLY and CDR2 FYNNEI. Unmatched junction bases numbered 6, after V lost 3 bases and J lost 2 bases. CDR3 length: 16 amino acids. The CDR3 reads CASSDPGQGYTDTQYF. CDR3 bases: TGTGCCAGCAGTGATCCCGGACAGGGGTACACAGATACGCAGTATTTT. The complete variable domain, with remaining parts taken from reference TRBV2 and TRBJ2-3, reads EPEVTQTPSHQVTQMGQEVILRCVPISNHLYFYWYRQILGQKVEFLVSFYNNEISEKSEIFDDQFSVERPDGSNFTLKIRSTKLEDSAMYFCASSDPGQGYTDTQYFGPGTRLTVL.

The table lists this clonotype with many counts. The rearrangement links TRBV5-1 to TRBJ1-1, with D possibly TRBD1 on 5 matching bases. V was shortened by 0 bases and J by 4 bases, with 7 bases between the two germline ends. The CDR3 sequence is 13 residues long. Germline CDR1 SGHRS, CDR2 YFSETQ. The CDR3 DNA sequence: TGCGCCAGCAGCTTGGAACAGGCCACTGAAGCTTTCTTT. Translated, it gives CASSLEQATEAFF.